Listed here are 32 T cell receptor beta chains from one sample, sequenced in a study of T cells in Graves' hyperthyroidism and ophthalmopathy. Amplification targeted TCR beta CDR3 regions from RNA transcripts. Researchers ran a first-round RT-PCR on the TCR CDR3 using the HTBI primer set. TCRdb fed the multiplex PCR reads into MiXCR, producing one record per CDR3 protein. Counted here are 600,000 or so distinct CDR3 sequences, roughly 50% occurring once; the ten biggest clones make up just under 8.5%. The sequencing sample was made of peripheral blood or thyroid tissue (not recorded which). Receptors were obtained from a woman aged 18-35 years with Graves' hyperthyroidism.

This clonotype was seen at least ten times. V gene TRBV12-3 or TRBV12-4 combines with J gene TRBJ1-1; no reliable D call. Trimming cost V 3 bases and J 8 bases, with 7 bases left between them. The CDR3 spans 11 residues. CDR3 region: CASSLVGEAFF. In DNA, the CDR3 is TGTGCCAGCAGTTTGGTGGGCGAAGCTTTCTTT.

There are a few counts of this clonotype. This sequence joins TRBV27 and TRBJ1-2; D is ambiguous. The length of the CDR3 is 13 residues. The V gene lost 2 bases and the J gene lost 4 bases, with 8 bases spanning the gap. Germline lookup yields CDR1 MNHEY and CDR2 SMNVEV (reference sequence). Written as DNA, the CDR3 is TGTGCCAGCAGTTTAGGCGCAGCCTATGGCTACACCTTC. This encodes CASSLGAAYGYTF.

With regard to this clonotype: This may come from a read error, since a much larger clone is one base off. The chain is built from TRBV29-1 and TRBJ1-1; D is perhaps TRBD1 (5 bases). Trimming left V 6 bases short and J 4 bases short, with 24 bases between. Germline lookup yields CDR1 SQVTM and CDR2 ANQGSEA. This CDR3 contains 16 residues. As DNA, the CDR3 is TGCAGCGTCGTATCCCCGCCGGCAGGGTCGGTCACTGAAGCTTTCTTT. It is translated as CSVVSPPAGSVTEAFF. Full variable domain (outside the CDR3, taken from reference TRBV29-1 and TRBJ1-1): SAVISQKPSRDICQRGTSLTIQCQVDSQVTMMFWYRQQPGQSLTLIATANQGSEATYESGFVIDKFPISRPNLTFSTLTVSNMSPEDSSIYLCSVVSPPAGSVTEAFFGQGTRLTVV.

This clonotype was seen at least ten times. The chain is built from TRBV2 and TRBJ1-6, with D possibly matching TRBD1 (6 bases). The CDR3 is 16 residues long. Germline assignment: CDR1 SNHLY and CDR2 FYNNEI. Deletions cut 3 bases from V and 7 bases from J, with 16 bases between. The CDR3 nucleotides are TGTGCCAGCAGTGAGGATGCCAGGGGAAGAAATTCACCCCTCCACTTT. It translates to CASSEDARGRNSPLHF.

This clonotype has ten or more counts. This sequence joins TRBV7-9 and TRBJ2-7; TRBD1 agrees at 7 bases. Germline CDR1 SEHNR, CDR2 FQNEAQ (reference sequence). This CDR3 comprises 14 residues. J gave up 1 base and V 6 bases, and 6 bases lay outside the gene matches. The CDR3 DNA is TGTGCCAGCAGTGTCGGGACAGCTTCCTACGAGCAGTACTTC. It specifies CASSVGTASYEQYF.

A remark on this clonotype: This sequence may be a read error, since a much larger clone differs from it by one base. The chain has TRBV29-1 and TRBJ1-1, with a possible D match to TRBD1 (5 bases). V was clipped by 7 bases and J by 7 bases, with 16 bases between them. Germline CDR1 reads SQVTM; CDR2 reads ANQGSEA. This CDR3 region has 12 residues. CDR3 nucleotides: TGCAGCGGGACTTTATTGGGGCATGAAGCTTTCTTT. Its translation: CSGTLLGHEAFF. Full variable domain (rest looked up from reference TRBV29-1 and TRBJ1-1): SAVISQKPSRDICQRGTSLTIQCQVDSQVTMMFWYRQQPGQSLTLIATANQGSEATYESGFVIDKFPISRPNLTFSTLTVSNMSPEDSSIYLCSGTLLGHEAFFGQGTRLTVV.

In this sample, this clonotype turned up a few times. V usage is TRBV25-1 and J usage is TRBJ2-7, with 7 bases lining up with TRBD2. Germline lookup yields CDR1 MGHDK and CDR2 SYGVNS. This CDR3 has 15 residues. Trimming removed 5 bases from V and 3 bases from J; junction bases left unmatched: 10. As DNA, the CDR3 is TGTGCCAGCAGTTTTGGGGGAGGGCCTGGCTACGAGCAGTACTTC. Amino acid sequence: CASSFGGGPGYEQYF.

This clonotype was detected many times. J is TRBJ1-5 and V is TRBV7-2; D gene uncertain. Trimming removed 6 bases at V and 9 bases at J, with 15 bases between. The germline V gene has CDR1 SGHTA and CDR2 FQGNSA. The CDR3 totals 13 residues. CDR3 nucleotide sequence: TGTGCCAGCAGTCAAAACCCCGGGCGGCCCCAGCATTTT. It specifies CASSQNPGRPQHF.

As to this clonotype: The junction departs from germline at one end; a sequencing error may be responsible. The J gene is TRBJ1-3, the V gene TRBV7-3; no clear D gene. The CDR3 covers 17 residues. CDR1 is SGHTA and CDR2 is FQGTGA in the germline V gene. The CDR3 DNA sequence: TGCGCCAGCAGCCAAGAGGCTTGGTTCAGCTCTGGAAACACCATATATTTT. The encoded protein is CASSQEAWFSSGNTIYF.

A remark on this clonotype: Mismatch with germline at one junction end may stem from a read error. The chain links TRBV10-3 to TRBJ1-1; 8 bases agree with TRBD1. CDR3 length: 15 amino acids. Germline V gene sequence: CDR1 ENHRY, CDR2 SYGVKD. The CDR3 is CASSYPGQAKGEAFF. The CDR3 coding sequence is TGTGCCAGCAGTTACCCGGGACAGGCCAAGGGTGAAGCTTTCTTT.

V and J are TRBV2 and TRBJ1-4, with D tentatively TRBD1 (5 bases). Germline CDR1 SNHLY, CDR2 FYNNEI. CDR3 length equals 16 residues. Trimming pared 5 bases from V and 0 bases from J, leaving 13 bases between. The CDR3 spells CASSFPGGATNEKLFF. The CDR3 bases are TGTGCCAGCAGTTTCCCCGGGGGGGCAACTAATGAAAAACTGTTTTTT.

This clonotype was seen ten or more times. The chain employs TRBV9 and TRBJ2-6; no clear D gene. Trimming pared 2 bases from V and 4 bases from J, leaving 10 bases between. The CDR3 sequence is 15 residues long. The germline gives CDR1 SGDLS, CDR2 YYNGEE. The DNA for the CDR3 is TGTGCCAGCAGCGTCCAAGCACCCGGGGCCAACGTCCTGACTTTC. It specifies CASSVQAPGANVLTF. Supplemented by reference TRBV9 and TRBJ2-6, the full variable domain reads DSGVTQTPKHLITATGQRVTLRCSPRSGDLSVYWYQQSLDQGLQFLIQYYNGEERAKGNILERFSAQQFPDLHSELNLSSLELGDSALYFCASSVQAPGANVLTFGAGSRLTVL.

Worth noting for this clonotype: A much larger clone sits a single nucleotide away, making a read error possible. V and J are TRBV20-1 and TRBJ2-7; TRBD2 matches 11 bases. Germline assignment: CDR1 DFQATT and CDR2 SNEGSKA (reference sequence). This CDR3 comprises 14 residues. Trimming removed 7 bases from V and 1 base from J; junction bases left unmatched: 6. CDR3 region: CSVTGLAVSYEQYF. The CDR3 DNA follows: TGCAGTGTAACGGGACTAGCGGTGTCCTACGAGCAGTACTTC.

This sequence joins TRBV6-5 and TRBJ2-5; TRBD2 agrees at 11 bases. Trimming took 6 bases from V and 4 from J; bases not matched to a gene: 7. The CDR3 has 15 residues. Germline lookup yields CDR1 MNHEY and CDR2 SVGAGI. The DNA of the CDR3 is TGTGCCAGCAGCCTACTAGCGGGAGATCTAGAGACCCAGTACTTC. Its translation: CASSLLAGDLETQYF.

The sample holds many counts of this clonotype. The chain is built from TRBV2 and TRBJ1-5, with TRBD1 matching 9 bases. The CDR3 runs 14 residues. The trim removed 6 bases at V and 6 bases at J, leaving 6 bases unmatched. Germline CDR1 SNHLY, CDR2 FYNNEI. The chain's CDR3 is CASSFETGGQPQHF. The CDR3 nucleotides are TGTGCCAGCAGCTTTGAGACAGGGGGTCAGCCCCAGCATTTT.

This clonotype occurred once. V gene TRBV7-8 combines with J gene TRBJ2-6; D is unclear. The germline CDR1 and CDR2 sequences are SGHVS and FQNEAQ. CDR3 length equals 13 residues. V gave up 4 bases and J gave up 4 bases, with 5 bases separating them. CDR3 DNA: TGTGCCAGCAGCTGGCCGGGGGCCAACGTCCTGACTTTC. This translates into CASSWPGANVLTF. Full variable domain (remainder filled in from reference TRBV7-8 and TRBJ2-6): GAGVSQSPRYKVAKRGQDVALRCDPISGHVSLFWYQQALGQGPEFLTYFQNEAQLDKSGLPSDRFFAERPEGSVSTLKIQRTQQEDSAVYLCASSWPGANVLTFGAGSRLTVL.

Ten or more counts support this clonotype. One end of the junction is discordant with germline, which a read error may explain. The chain carries TRBV7-3 and TRBJ1-3; the D gene is possibly TRBD1 (5 bases). Germline loops: CDR1 SGHTA, CDR2 FQGTGA. CDR3 length equals 13 residues. CDR3: CASSLGAGNTTYF. The CDR3 DNA sequence: TGTGCCAGCAGCTTAGGGGCTGGAAACACCACATATTTT.

The table lists this clonotype with many counts. The chain combines TRBV10-3 with TRBJ1-6, with D perhaps matching TRBD1 (6 bases). This CDR3 has 16 residues. CDR1 ENHRY and CDR2 SYGVKD come from the germline V gene. The V end lost 10 bases, the J end lost 9 bases, and 25 bases lay between the germline ends. The CDR3 is CASGGGMDRMASPLHF. The CDR3 DNA reads TGTGCCAGCGGAGGGGGTATGGACCGCATGGCTTCACCCCTCCACTTT.

A single count supports this clonotype. J is TRBJ2-7 and V is TRBV2; tentative D call: TRBD2 (5 bases). Germline V gene data show CDR1 as SNHLY and CDR2 as FYNNEI. This CDR3 is 16 amino acids long. Trimming removed 2 bases at V and 7 bases at J, with 21 bases between. CDR3 residues: CASSEPFRALRGEQYF. CDR3 coding DNA: TGTGCCAGCAGTGAACCGTTCCGGGCCCTTCGAGGGGAGCAGTACTTC. Filled out from reference TRBV2 and TRBJ2-7, the complete variable domain reads EPEVTQTPSHQVTQMGQEVILRCVPISNHLYFYWYRQILGQKVEFLVSFYNNEISEKSEIFDDQFSVERPDGSNFTLKIRSTKLEDSAMYFCASSEPFRALRGEQYFGPGTRLTVT.

V and J are TRBV6-1 and TRBJ1-1; D possibly corresponds to TRBD1 (5 bases). The CDR3 length is 15 residues. V was clipped by 6 bases and J by 4 bases, with 18 bases between them. Germline V gene lookup returns CDR1 MNHNS and CDR2 SASEGT. CDR3 sequence: CASSSEQGWGTEAFF. In DNA form, the CDR3 reads TGTGCCAGCAGCTCCGAGCAGGGCTGGGGCACTGAAGCTTTCTTT.

The V gene is TRBV25-1, the J gene TRBJ1-2; D might be TRBD1 (5 bases). Deletions cut 6 bases from V and 6 bases from J, with 20 bases between. This CDR3 contains 15 residues. Germline-derived CDR1 and CDR2 are MGHDK and SYGVNS. The chain's CDR3 is CASSQGGRTWDGYTF. The DNA of the CDR3 is TGTGCCAGCAGCCAGGGTGGACGGACCTGGGATGGCTACACCTTC.

On this clonotype itself: A read error may produce the germline difference seen at one junction end. The J gene is TRBJ1-1, the V gene TRBV7-3; 7 bases fit TRBD1. Germline CDR1 is SGHTA and CDR2 is FQGTGA. This CDR3 is 13 amino acids long. CDR3 protein: CAGSRTGNTEAFF. In nucleotides, the CDR3 is TGTGCCGGCAGCAGGACAGGGAACACTGAAGCTTTCTTT. The entire variable domain, with the rest obtained from reference TRBV7-3 and TRBJ1-1, is as follows: GAGVSQTPSNKVTEKGKYVELRCDPISGHTALYWYRQSLGQGPEFLIYFQGTGAADDSGLPNDRFFAVRPEGSVSTLKIQRTERGDSAVYLCAGSRTGNTEAFFGQGTRLTVV.

There are a few counts of this clonotype. V gene TRBV12-3 or TRBV12-4 combines with J gene TRBJ2-2, with TRBD1 identical over 7 bases. The CDR3 contains 13 residues. The V and J ends lost 9 bases and 1 base, in that order; junction bases with no gene match: 2. The CDR3 nucleotides are TGTGCCAGTGGACAGGTGAACACCGGGGAGCTGTTTTTT. It specifies CASGQVNTGELFF.

This clonotype has a handful of counts. J is TRBJ2-7 and V is TRBV9; D might be TRBD1 or TRBD2, each matching 5 bases. The V and J ends lost 3 bases and 5 bases respectively, with 12 bases between them. This CDR3 comprises 13 residues. CDR1 and CDR2 from the germline V gene are SGDLS and YYNGEE. The CDR3 is CASSAWDENEQYF. In DNA, the CDR3 is TGTGCCAGCAGCGCTTGGGACGAAAACGAGCAGTACTTC.

The sample holds many counts of this clonotype. The rearrangement uses TRBV10-3 and TRBJ1-2, with TRBD1 as a possible D gene (5 bases). CDR3 length: 14 residues. CDR1 is ENHRY and CDR2 is SYGVKD in the germline V gene. V shed 0 bases and J shed 4 bases, with 9 bases lying between them. CDR3 sequence (DNA): TGTGCCATCAGTGAGTCGGGGGAAGGCTATGGCTACACCTTC. Its protein is CAISESGEGYGYTF.

On this clonotype itself: Germline and junction disagree at one end, which may indicate a read error. The chain carries TRBV10-3 and TRBJ1-5, with a weak D call TRBD1 (5 bases). CDR1 is ENHRY and CDR2 is SYGVKD in the germline V gene. The CDR3 totals 14 residues. The CDR3 is CASSKPGGNQPQHF. CDR3 nucleotides: TGTGCCAGCAGTAAGCCGGGGGGTAACCAGCCCCAGCATTTT.

Ten or more counts support this clonotype. The V gene is TRBV29-1, the J gene TRBJ1-2, with D unclear. Trimming left V 0 bases short and J 8 bases short, with 7 bases between. The CDR3 is 11 residues long. The germline V gene has CDR1 SQVTM and CDR2 ANQGSEA. The CDR3 DNA is TGCAGCGTTGAAGAAGGCTACGGCTACACCTTC. Protein: CSVEEGYGYTF.

This clonotype occurred many times. The chain joins TRBV29-1 to TRBJ1-3; 7 bases fit TRBD1. The germline gives CDR1 SQVTM, CDR2 ANQGSEA. The CDR3 runs to 13 residues. The junction had 3 bases not matched to a gene; V was cut back by 6 bases and J by 1 base. The CDR3 reads CSVRTGSGNTIYF. CDR3 coding DNA: TGCAGCGTCCGGACAGGTTCTGGAAACACCATATATTTT.

This chain links TRBV12-3 or TRBV12-4 with TRBJ1-4; a possible D gene is TRBD1 (5 bases). Trimming took 4 bases from V and 7 from J, leaving 10 bases between them. This CDR3 comprises 13 residues. The CDR3 is CASSYRRVEKLFF. In DNA, the CDR3 is TGTGCCAGCAGTTACAGGCGTGTTGAAAAACTGTTTTTT.

This chain uses TRBV29-1 with TRBJ2-6; no definite D call. The germline V and J ends were trimmed by 7 bases and 0 bases, with 7 bases remaining between them. This CDR3 contains 13 residues. The germline V gene encodes CDR1 SQVTM and CDR2 ANQGSEA. CDR3 protein: CSDDTSGANVLTF. CDR3 sequence (DNA): TGCAGCGACGACACCTCTGGGGCCAACGTCCTGACTTTC.

The rearrangement links TRBV19 to TRBJ2-7, with 9 bases fitting TRBD1. CDR1 is LNHDA, CDR2 SQIVND, per germline (reference sequence). With V trimmed by 5 bases and J by 5 bases, 7 bases remained unmatched. This CDR3 comprises 14 residues. CDR3 sequence reads: CASSPRQGGDEQYF. CDR3 sequence (DNA): TGTGCCAGTAGTCCGCGACAGGGGGGGGACGAGCAGTACTTC.

In this sample, this clonotype turned up a few times. The chain joins TRBV19 to TRBJ1-1, with no clear D. Germline lookup yields CDR1 LNHDA and CDR2 SQIVND (reference sequence). V lost 6 bases and J lost 1, with 12 bases in between. The CDR3 totals 14 residues. CDR3 sequence: CASRRPQENTEAFF. CDR3 in DNA: TGTGCCAGTAGGAGACCTCAGGAGAACACTGAAGCTTTCTTT.